The clone carrying this T cell receptor (beta chain) was observed a handful of times. The antigen is not known. The data were obtained in a study of T cells in Graves' hyperthyroidism and ophthalmopathy. What was amplified from RNA transcripts were TCR beta CDR3 regions. HTBI primers were employed in a first-round RT-PCR of the TCR CDR3. TCRdb fed the multiplex PCR reads into MiXCR, producing one record per CDR3 protein. The sample lists under 450,000 distinct CDR3 sequences, 13% occurring once. When hyperthyroidism was first diagnosed, the blood sample was taken, preceding any ophthalmopathy symptoms. PBMCs were derived from about 9.1 ml fresh peripheral blood. This CDR3 region has 16 residues. V shed 2 bases, J shed 2 bases, and the junction held 7 bases outside the gene matches. Study-wide results and caveats: Blood held most thyroid clonotypes expanded above 0.001 frequency.

The genes are TRBV12-3 or TRBV12-4 and TRBJ2-3, with 7 bases identical to TRBD1. This TCR was sampled from a man aged 25 to 40 with Graves' hyperthyroidism that later progressed to Graves' ophthalmopathy. The sequenced material came from blood. The CDR3 protein is CASSLSYDRVTDTQYF. The CDR3 DNA reads TGTGCCAGCAGTTTAAGCTATGACAGGGTCACAGATACGCAGTATTTT.